The entry below gives a single T cell receptor beta chain sequence along with its context. This sample is drawn from a study of blood T cell repertoires in COVID-19. Overall study context: Acute and convalescent COVID-19 samples came from the United States, Italy and Spain. T cells, B-cell-depleted T cells, or PBMCs supplied cDNA or gDNA.

Per the study methods: How many nucleated cells were present was estimated from reference gene primer amplification. The assay was immunoSEQ multiplex PCR, and TCRdb's table has in-frame clones only and misses some. The DNA was the basis for D and trimming; V, J and clone size are from that table. In the table there are about 180,000 clones, about 82% of which are singletons. Sequences were obtained from peripheral blood. The sequence came from a man between 65 and 80 years old with active or convalescent COVID-19.

CDR3 sequence reads: CASSLGTGPDYGYTF. The CDR3 DNA reads TGTGCCAGCAGCTTAGGGACAGGCCCCGACTATGGCTACACCTTC. J is TRBJ1-2 and V is TRBV7-6; 7 bases match TRBD1. After removal of 1 base from V and 3 bases from J, the junction contained 5 bases not matched to a gene. The germline V gene has CDR1 SGHVS and CDR2 FNYEAQ. This CDR3 is built from 15 residues.